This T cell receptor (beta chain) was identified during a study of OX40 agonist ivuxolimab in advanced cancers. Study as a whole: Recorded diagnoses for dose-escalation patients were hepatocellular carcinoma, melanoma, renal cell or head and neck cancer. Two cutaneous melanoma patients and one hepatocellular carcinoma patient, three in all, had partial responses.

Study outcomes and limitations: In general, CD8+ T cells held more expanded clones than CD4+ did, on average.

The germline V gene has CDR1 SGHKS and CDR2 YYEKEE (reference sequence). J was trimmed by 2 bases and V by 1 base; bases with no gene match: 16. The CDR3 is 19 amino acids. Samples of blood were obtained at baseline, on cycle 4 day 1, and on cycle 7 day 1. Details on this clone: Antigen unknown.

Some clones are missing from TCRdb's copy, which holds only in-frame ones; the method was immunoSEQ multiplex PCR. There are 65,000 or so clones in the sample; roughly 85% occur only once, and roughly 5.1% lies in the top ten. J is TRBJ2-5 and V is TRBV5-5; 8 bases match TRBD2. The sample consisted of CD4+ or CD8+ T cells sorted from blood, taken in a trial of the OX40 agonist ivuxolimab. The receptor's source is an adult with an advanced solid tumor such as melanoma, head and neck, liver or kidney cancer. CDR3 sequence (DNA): TGTGCCAGCAGCTTGAAATCATTGACTGTAGCGGGGAGGCAAGAGACCCAGTACTTC. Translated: CASSLKSLTVAGRQETQYF.